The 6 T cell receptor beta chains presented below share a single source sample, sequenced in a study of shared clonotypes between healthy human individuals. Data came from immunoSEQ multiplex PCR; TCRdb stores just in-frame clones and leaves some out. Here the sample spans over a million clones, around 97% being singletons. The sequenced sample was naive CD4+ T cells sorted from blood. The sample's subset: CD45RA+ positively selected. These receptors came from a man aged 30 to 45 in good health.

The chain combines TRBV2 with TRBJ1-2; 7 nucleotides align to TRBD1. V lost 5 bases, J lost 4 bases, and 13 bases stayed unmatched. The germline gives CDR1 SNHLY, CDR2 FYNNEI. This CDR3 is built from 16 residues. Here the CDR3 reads CASSRQGPSAGYGYTF. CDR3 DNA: TGTGCCAGCAGTAGACAGGGACCGAGCGCGGGCTATGGCTACACCTTC.

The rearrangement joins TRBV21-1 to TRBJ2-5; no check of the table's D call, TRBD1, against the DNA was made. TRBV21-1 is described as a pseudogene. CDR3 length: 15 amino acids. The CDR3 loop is CASSKNGQSQETQYF. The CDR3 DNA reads TGTGCCAGCAGCAAAAACGGACAGTCCCAAGAGACCCAGTACTTC.

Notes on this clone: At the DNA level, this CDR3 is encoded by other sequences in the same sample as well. The CDR3 reads CAWSRTGGGNQPQHF. The DNA for the CDR3 is TGTGCCTGGAGCCGAACAGGGGGCGGGAATCAGCCCCAGCATTTT. J is TRBJ1-5 and V is TRBV30; 9 bases match TRBD1. Germline V gene lookup returns CDR1 GTSNPN and CDR2 SVGIG (reference sequence). V dropped 3 bases and J dropped 4; count of bases not matched to a gene: 7. CDR3 length: 15 amino acids.

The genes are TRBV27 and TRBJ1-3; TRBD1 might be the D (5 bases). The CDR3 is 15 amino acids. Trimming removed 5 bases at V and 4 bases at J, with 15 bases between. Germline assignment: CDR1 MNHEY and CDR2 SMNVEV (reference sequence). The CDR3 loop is CASSARWGVGNTIYF. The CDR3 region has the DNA TGTGCCAGCAGTGCCCGGTGGGGGGTCGGAAACACCATATATTTT.

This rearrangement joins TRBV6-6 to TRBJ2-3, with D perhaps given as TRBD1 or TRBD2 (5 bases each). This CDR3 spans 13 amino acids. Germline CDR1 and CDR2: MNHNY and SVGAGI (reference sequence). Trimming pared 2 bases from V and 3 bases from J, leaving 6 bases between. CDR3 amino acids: CASSYEGTDTQYF. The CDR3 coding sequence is TGTGCCAGCAGTTACGAGGGGACAGATACGCAGTATTTT.

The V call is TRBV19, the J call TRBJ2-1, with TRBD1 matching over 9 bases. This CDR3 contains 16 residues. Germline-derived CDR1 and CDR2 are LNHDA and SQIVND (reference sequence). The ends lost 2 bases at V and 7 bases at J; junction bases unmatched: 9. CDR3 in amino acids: CASSIFSGQGRNEQFF. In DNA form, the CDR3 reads TGTGCCAGTAGTATATTCTCGGGACAGGGTAGAAATGAGCAGTTCTTC.